The 26 T cell receptor beta chains given below trace back to one sample, sequenced in a study of identical twins. One entry per CDR3 protein, called by TCRdb with MiXCR from the 5' RACE reads. Here the sample spans some 1,600,000 distinct CDR3 sequences, around a third being singletons. The sequenced material came from cord blood. The receptor set was obtained from a newborn girl in good health.

This clonotype has only a few counts. The chain couples TRBV29-1 to TRBJ1-4; 7 positions match TRBD1. The CDR3 is made up of 15 amino acids. Germline-derived CDR1 and CDR2 are SQVTM and ANQGSEA. V lost 7 bases, J lost 0 bases, and 8 bases stayed unmatched. CDR3 DNA: TGCAGCGCAAACAGGGGTGGATCAACTAATGAAAAACTGTTTTTT. Translated: CSANRGGSTNEKLFF.

The CDR3 region is CASSYVSRSGRSYEQYF. In DNA form, the CDR3 reads TGTGCCAGCAGTTACGTGAGCCGTAGCGGGAGGTCCTACGAGCAGTACTTC. The chain uses TRBV6-6 and TRBJ2-7; 10 bases are shared with TRBD2. Looked up from germline, CDR1 is MNHNY and CDR2 is SVGAGI (reference sequence). CDR3 length: 17 amino acids. The trim removed 2 bases at V and 1 base at J, leaving 8 bases unmatched.

This clonotype was seen a few times. The rearrangement links TRBV2 to TRBJ2-1, with 8 positions matching TRBD2. Per germline, CDR1 SNHLY and CDR2 FYNNEI. Trimming removed 7 bases from V and 4 bases from J; junction bases left unmatched: 9. This CDR3 spans 15 amino acids. The CDR3 DNA is TGTGCCAGCACCTCAAGCGGGAGCGGGTACAATGAGCAGTTCTTC. Protein: CASTSSGSGYNEQFF.

In its sample, this clonotype was seen a few times. This may be a read error: a much more frequent sequence differs by one nucleotide. The V call is TRBV3-1, the J call TRBJ1-2; perhaps TRBD1 as D (5 bases). Trimming removed 1 base from V and 5 bases from J, with 8 bases in between. This CDR3 is 13 amino acids long. Germline CDR1 is LGHDT and CDR2 is YNNKEL (reference sequence). CDR3 in DNA: TGTGCCAGCAGCCAAGGGACAAAATATGGCTACACCTTC. Translation gives CASSQGTKYGYTF.

This clonotype was counted between two and nine times. This chain links TRBV18 with TRBJ2-3; TRBD2 agrees at 11 bases. Germline loops: CDR1 KGHSH, CDR2 LQKENI. V was pared by 3 bases and J by 2 bases, with 4 bases of the junction left unmatched. The CDR3 is made up of 16 amino acids. CDR3 DNA sequence: TGTGCCAGCTCACCGACGACTAGCGGGGTCACAGATACGCAGTATTTT. This sequence encodes CASSPTTSGVTDTQYF.

The chain employs TRBV27 and TRBJ2-7, with a weak D call TRBD1 (5 bases). This CDR3 has 16 residues. From germline, CDR1 is MNHEY and CDR2 SMNVEV (reference sequence). Trimming cost V 3 bases and J 2 bases, with 17 bases left between them. The CDR3 nucleotides read TGTGCCAGCAGTTTCGGCTTGGGGCGCGGAACCTACGAGCAGTACTTC. Amino acid sequence: CASSFGLGRGTYEQYF.

V gene TRBV12-5 combines with J gene TRBJ2-1; D remains unclear. The end of the DNA is better explained by TRBJ2-7, so the J call may be wrong. CDR1 and CDR2 (germline): LGHNT, FRNRAP. The CDR3 extends over 16 amino acids. This chain's CDR3 is CASGLVLGPLGNEQYF. CDR3 bases: TGTGCTAGTGGTTTGGTACTCGGACCCCTCGGCAATGAGCAGTACTTC.

The chain uses TRBV29-1 and TRBJ2-3; perhaps TRBD2 as D (5 bases). From germline, CDR1 is SQVTM and CDR2 ANQGSEA. The germline V and J ends were trimmed by 4 bases and 0 bases, with 20 bases remaining between them. The CDR3 runs 17 residues. The DNA of the CDR3 is TGCAGCGTTGCCCCTAGGAGGAGGAGTTCTAGCACAGATACGCAGTATTTT. Translated, it gives CSVAPRRRSSSTDTQYF.

This clonotype was detected a few times. The V gene is TRBV10-3, the J gene TRBJ1-2, with 8 positions matching TRBD1. Germline trimming cut 3 bases from V and 4 bases from J; bases unmatched to any gene: 10. This CDR3 is built from 16 residues. CDR1 ENHRY and CDR2 SYGVKD come from the germline V gene. CDR3 DNA sequence: TGTGCCATCAGTGAACAAGGACAGGGTGGAATCTATGGCTACACCTTC. Amino acid sequence: CAISEQGQGGIYGYTF.

This clonotype has more than one count but fewer than ten. The chain links TRBV25-1 to TRBJ1-5; the D gene is possibly TRBD1 (6 bases). V was pared by 4 bases and J by 1 base, with 11 bases between. This CDR3 region has 15 residues. Germline CDR1 reads MGHDK; CDR2 reads SYGVNS. The CDR3 loop reads CASSAQGPSNQPQHF. CDR3 nucleotides: TGTGCCAGCAGTGCGCAGGGGCCCAGCAATCAGCCCCAGCATTTT.

This clonotype came up once. The genes are TRBV7-2 and TRBJ1-3; D not certain. The ends were cut back, 1 base at V and 0 bases at J, with 10 bases in the middle. In germline, CDR1 is SGHTA, CDR2 FQGNSA. The CDR3 extends over 16 amino acids. The CDR3 DNA reads as TGTGCCAGCAGCTTAGTGAAGGGCTACTCTGGAAACACCATATATTTT. It yields the protein CASSLVKGYSGNTIYF. Drawing the rest from reference TRBV7-2 and TRBJ1-3, the complete variable domain is GAGVSQSPSNKVTEKGKDVELRCDPISGHTALYWYRQSLGQGLEFLIYFQGNSAPDKSGLPSDRFSAERTGGSVSTLTIQRTQQEDSAVYLCASSLVKGYSGNTIYFGEGSWLTVV.

This clonotype has only a few counts. V usage is TRBV12-3 or TRBV12-4 and J usage is TRBJ2-1; 15 nucleotides agree with TRBD2. This CDR3 is 17 amino acids long. V shed 6 bases and J 3 bases; nucleotides not matched to a gene: 6. The DNA of the CDR3 is TGTGCCAGCAGCCATGGACTAGCGGGGGGGGGCTACAATGAGCAGTTCTTC. Translating gives CASSHGLAGGGYNEQFF.

The genes are TRBV12-3 or TRBV12-4 and TRBJ2-7, with 8 bases identical to TRBD2. The CDR3 length is 17 residues. The V gene end was trimmed by 6 bases and the J gene end by 2 bases; junction bases not matched to a gene: 15. The CDR3 loop is CASSRGGTGRTPYEQYF. The CDR3 DNA follows: TGTGCCAGCAGCCGGGGGGGCACAGGGCGTACACCCTACGAGCAGTACTTC.

This clonotype was counted a few times. The chain combines TRBV12-3 or TRBV12-4 with TRBJ1-5; D is perhaps TRBD1 (5 bases). Trimming removed 2 bases at V and 5 bases at J, with 13 bases between. The CDR3 loop spans 15 amino acids. The CDR3 is CASSLFQGADQPQHF. The DNA for the CDR3 is TGTGCCAGCAGTTTATTTCAGGGTGCGGATCAGCCCCAGCATTTT.

V gene TRBV5-6 combines with J gene TRBJ1-5, with TRBD1 as a possible D gene (6 bases). The ends were cut back, 10 bases at V and 1 base at J, with 12 bases in the middle. The CDR3 is 13 residues long. Germline V gene data show CDR1 as SGHDT and CDR2 as YYEEEE. The CDR3 DNA follows: TGTGCCGGAAGACAGGAAAGCAATCAGCCCCAGCATTTT. Residues: CAGRQESNQPQHF.

The CDR3 DNA reads as TGTGCCAGCAGCGTAGCAACAGGCAGGGGTGAAGCTTTCTTT. Translated, it gives CASSVATGRGEAFF. The chain carries TRBV9 and TRBJ1-1; a weak D match, TRBD1 (6 bases). Per germline, CDR1 SGDLS and CDR2 YYNGEE. The CDR3 is 14 residues long. Trimming stripped 0 bases from V and 7 bases from J, with 13 bases between. The full variable domain, in which reference TRBV9 and TRBJ1-1 provide the parts outside the CDR3, is DSGVTQTPKHLITATGQRVTLRCSPRSGDLSVYWYQQSLDQGLQFLIQYYNGEERAKGNILERFSAQQFPDLHSELNLSSLELGDSALYFCASSVATGRGEAFFGQGTRLTVV.

This rearrangement joins TRBV2 to TRBJ1-4, with 7 nucleotides matching TRBD1. The V gene end was trimmed by 1 base and the J gene end by 8 bases; junction bases not matched to a gene: 4. Germline V gene sequence: CDR1 SNHLY, CDR2 FYNNEI. This CDR3 is built from 14 residues. In DNA form, the CDR3 reads TGTGCCAGCAGTGAAGAGGGGGCGTGGGAAAAACTGTTTTTT. Translation: CASSEEGAWEKLFF.

This clonotype was counted between two and nine times. This chain links TRBV3-1 with TRBJ2-3; 8 bases agree with TRBD2. This CDR3 has 17 amino acids. The germline V gene has CDR1 LGHDT and CDR2 YNNKEL (reference sequence). The ends lost 0 bases at V and 4 bases at J; junction bases unmatched: 9. CDR3 sequence: CASSQEIGAGVPDTQYF. In DNA form, the CDR3 reads TGTGCCAGCAGCCAAGAAATCGGAGCGGGAGTCCCAGATACGCAGTATTTT.

The CDR3 sequence: CATSDHSAGSYNEQFF. DNA for the CDR3: TGTGCCACCAGTGACCACTCCGCAGGGTCGTACAATGAGCAGTTCTTC. This rearrangement joins TRBV24-1 to TRBJ2-1, with D possibly matching TRBD1 (5 bases). Looked up from germline, CDR1 is KGHDR and CDR2 is SFDVKD. The CDR3 runs to 16 residues. V lost 4 bases to trimming and J lost 4 bases, with 16 bases between them.

The chain employs TRBV6-2 or TRBV6-3 and TRBJ2-7; tentative D call: TRBD2 (5 bases). V was trimmed by 0 bases and J by 5 bases, leaving 17 bases between them. CDR1 and CDR2 (germline): MNHEY, SVGEGT. This CDR3 spans 16 amino acids. CDR3 region: CASSYSIRYGNNEQYF. The DNA of the CDR3 is TGTGCCAGCAGTTACTCGATCCGATACGGGAACAACGAGCAGTACTTC.

This clonotype was seen a single time. V gene TRBV7-2 combines with J gene TRBJ2-5; D is possibly TRBD1 or TRBD2 (6 bases each). Trimming shortened V by 4 bases and J by 10 bases, and 22 bases separated the two germline ends. The CDR3 consists of 15 residues. Germline assignment: CDR1 SGHTA and CDR2 FQGNSA. The CDR3 here is CASSSKTGLGGDQYF. For the CDR3, the DNA is TGTGCCAGCAGCTCCAAGACAGGATTGGGGGGAGACCAGTACTTC.

This sequence joins TRBV6-2 or TRBV6-3 and TRBJ2-7; no clear D gene. The CDR3 is 13 residues long. The germline gives CDR1 MNHEY, CDR2 SVGEGT. V shed 2 bases and J shed 5 bases, with 10 bases lying between them. The CDR3 DNA sequence: TGTGCCAGCAGTTACGAACGTCTAGACGAGCAGTACTTC. The encoded protein is CASSYERLDEQYF.

This clonotype was seen many times. The chain carries TRBV28 and TRBJ2-3; D gene unclear. Germline lookup yields CDR1 MDHEN and CDR2 SYDVKM. The CDR3 is made up of 10 amino acids. With 5 bases removed from V and 12 bases from J, the gap between germline ends came to 9 bases. The CDR3 DNA follows: TGTGCCAGCAGTGGCCAGAATCAGTATTTT. Its protein is CASSGQNQYF.

The chain combines TRBV20-1 with TRBJ1-2; a weak D match, TRBD1 (5 bases). Germline CDR1 is DFQATT and CDR2 is SNEGSKA (reference sequence). Trimming cost V 0 bases and J 4 bases, with 12 bases left between them. The CDR3 length is 14 residues. In DNA, the CDR3 is TGCAGTGCTAGAGATTGGCAGGGAATCTATGGCTACACCTTC. Residues: CSARDWQGIYGYTF.

The chain recombines TRBV20-1 with TRBJ1-2, with D unclear. V gave up 2 bases and J gave up 8 bases, with 18 bases separating them. The V gene's germline CDR1 is DFQATT and CDR2 SNEGSKA (reference sequence). The CDR3 runs to 14 residues. The CDR3 DNA follows: TGCAGTGCTAGACCATCCGGACCGACGGGAGGCTACACCTTC. Its translation: CSARPSGPTGGYTF.

The chain joins TRBV27 to TRBJ2-4; 10 nucleotides match TRBD1. With V trimmed by 5 bases and J by 13 bases, 14 bases remained unmatched. Germline lookup yields CDR1 MNHEY and CDR2 SMNVEV (reference sequence). The CDR3 length is 15 residues. The CDR3 DNA follows: TGTGCCAGCAGTGCGCTGGGACAGGGGTACAATGAGCAGTACTTC. Its protein product is CASSALGQGYNEQYF.